A single sample gave rise to the 13 T cell receptor beta chains below, sequenced in a study of shared clonotypes between healthy human individuals. Generated by immunoSEQ multiplex PCR, the TCRdb table keeps only in-frame clones and is missing some. The sample includes about 2 million clones, about 95% seen only once; the top ten take about 1.1%. Naive-designated CD8 cells lacked CD45RO, were positively enriched for CCR7, and omitted terminally differentiated effector memory CD45RA+ cells. The source material was naive CD8+ T cells sorted from blood. These receptor sequences come from a man aged 18 to 30 in good health.

V is TRBV7-2 and J is TRBJ2-1; a possible D gene is TRBD2 (6 bases). V lost 8 bases and J 2 bases, leaving 16 bases between the germline ends. The CDR3 has 15 amino acids. Looked up from germline, CDR1 is SGHTA and CDR2 is FQGNSA. DNA for the CDR3: TGTGCCAGCGTCCTGGCAGCGGGTCCCTACAATGAGCAGTTCTTC. It translates to CASVLAAGPYNEQFF.

This clone was recorded once. The CDR3 DNA is TGCGCCAGCAGCCACCCTAGCGGGGTCTCCAATGAGCAGTTCTTC. Its translation is CASSHPSGVSNEQFF. J is TRBJ2-1 and V is TRBV4-1; 9 bases map to TRBD2. Germline CDR1 and CDR2: MGHRA and YSYEKL. CDR3 length: 15 residues. J lost 6 bases, V lost 3 bases, and 6 bases had no gene match.

The chain uses TRBV6-5 and TRBJ2-7, with 8 positions matching TRBD2. Trimming cost V 4 bases and J 4 bases; bases outside gene matches: 12. The germline gives CDR1 MNHEY, CDR2 SVGAGI. This CDR3 comprises 16 residues. The CDR3 spells CASSWGTSGQGYEQYF. The CDR3 region has the DNA TGTGCCAGCAGTTGGGGTACTAGCGGACAAGGGTACGAGCAGTACTTC.

V usage is TRBV19 and J usage is TRBJ2-7, with 7 bases fitting TRBD2. This CDR3 region has 13 residues. V trimming: 4 bases; J trimming: 5 bases; junction bases outside the gene matches: 5. Germline V gene sequence: CDR1 LNHDA, CDR2 SQIVND (reference sequence). CDR3: CASSSGSPHEQYF. CDR3 bases: TGTGCCAGTAGTAGCGGGAGTCCCCACGAGCAGTACTTC.

The rearrangement joins TRBV15 to TRBJ1-2; D is perhaps TRBD1 (6 bases). V was shortened by 0 bases and J by 6 bases, with 14 bases between the two germline ends. CDR3 length: 15 amino acids. The germline V gene encodes CDR1 LNHNV and CDR2 YYDKDF (reference sequence). Here the CDR3 DNA reads TGTGCCACCAGCAGAGATCAGGGAGGGGGGCATGGCTACACCTTC. It translates to CATSRDQGGGHGYTF.

The chain links TRBV4-1 to TRBJ2-3; D is possibly TRBD1 or TRBD2 (5 bases each). Germline CDR1 reads MGHRA; CDR2 reads YSYEKL. The length of the CDR3 is 15 residues. V gave up 1 base and J gave up 2 bases, with 10 bases separating them. The DNA for the CDR3 is TGCGCCAGCAGCCAAGTACCGGGGCTCACAGATACGCAGTATTTT. It encodes CASSQVPGLTDTQYF.

Only one count was recorded for this clone. This chain joins TRBV6-1 and TRBJ2-3; a weak D match, TRBD2 (6 bases). The germline V gene has CDR1 MNHNS and CDR2 SASEGT. This CDR3 comprises 15 residues. V was clipped by 3 bases and J by 0 bases, with 10 bases between them. The CDR3 sequence: CASSDPGTSTDTQYF. Here the CDR3 DNA reads TGTGCCAGCAGTGACCCCGGGACTAGCACAGATACGCAGTATTTT.

The chain combines TRBV27 with TRBJ2-7, with a weak D call TRBD2 (5 bases). The CDR3 extends over 13 amino acids. The V end lost 3 bases, the J end lost 6 bases, and 12 bases lay between the germline ends. The germline V gene encodes CDR1 MNHEY and CDR2 SMNVEV (reference sequence). CDR3 in DNA: TGTGCCAGCAGTTTCTGGTCGGGGTCCGAGCAGTACTTC. Translated: CASSFWSGSEQYF.

This chain uses TRBV11-2 with TRBJ2-3, with 14 bases identical to TRBD2. This CDR3 comprises 18 residues. Germline V gene lookup returns CDR1 SGHAT and CDR2 FQNNGV. The ends lost 5 bases at V and 0 bases at J; junction bases unmatched: 7. In nucleotides, the CDR3 is TGTGCCAGCAGCCCGGGACTAGCGGGAGTCCTTAGCACAGATACGCAGTATTTT. Translating it yields CASSPGLAGVLSTDTQYF.

This rearrangement joins TRBV27 to TRBJ1-1; D uncertain. CDR3 length: 16 amino acids. V was cut by 5 bases and J by 4 bases, with 20 bases left in between. Germline CDR1 and CDR2: MNHEY and SMNVEV (reference sequence). CDR3 nucleotide sequence: TGTGCCAGCAGTCCCTCCTCGGGCGAAAAAGCCACTGAAGCTTTCTTT. It encodes CASSPSSGEKATEAFF.

The V and J genes are TRBV7-2 and TRBJ1-2; D call uncertain. The CDR3 consists of 16 residues. Trimming cost V 0 bases and J 0 bases, with 11 bases left between them. The germline gives CDR1 SGHTA, CDR2 FQGNSA. The CDR3 DNA is TGTGCCAGCAGCTTAGCTGATTTCAGACCTAACTATGGCTACACCTTC. This gives the protein CASSLADFRPNYGYTF.

The chain is built from TRBV6-5 and TRBJ2-5, with D uncertain. Germline CDR1 MNHEY, CDR2 SVGAGI. This CDR3 region has 12 residues. With 8 bases removed from V and 0 bases from J, the gap between germline ends came to 7 bases. CDR3 coding DNA: TGTGCCAGCGGGGAAGACCAAGAGACCCAGTACTTC. This translates into CASGEDQETQYF.

J is TRBJ2-7 and V is TRBV4-1; 7 bases map to TRBD2. J was trimmed by 5 bases and V by 4 bases; bases with no gene match: 11. Germline V gene data show CDR1 as MGHRA and CDR2 as YSYEKL. The CDR3 consists of 15 residues. The DNA for the CDR3 is TGCGCCAGCAGCCGAAGGGAAGGGGACTACGACGAGCAGTACTTC. The encoded protein is CASSRREGDYDEQYF.